These T cell receptor beta chains were read from a single sample in a study of regulatory T cells in long-lasting Graves disease. TCRdb itself ran the multiplex PCR reads through MiXCR, one entry per CDR3 protein. The table includes just over 600,000 distinct CDR3 sequences, roughly 15% detected once. These data are also associated with another study on T cells in Graves' hyperthyroidism and ophthalmopathy.

The sequencing here drew on peripheral blood mononuclear cells (PBMCs), taken at new diagnosis, from a patient treated with antithyroid drugs. All receptors derive from a woman in her 30s with Graves disease. Each CDR3 is given with its conserved first and last residue. The order of the fields is D gene, clone size, V gene, J gene, CDR3 protein, CDR3 DNA. D genes are given only for firm matches. Size is stated for part of the rows, as once, few or many counts, or as a class when the clone is expanded.

>-|-|TRBV3-1|TRBJ2-7
CASSQNLLSYEQYF
TGTGCCAGCAGCCAAAACTTACTCTCCTACGAGCAGTACTTC
>TRBD2|many|TRBV6-1|TRBJ2-7
CASSTRASGRNEQYF
TGTGCCAGCAGTACGCGGGCTAGCGGGAGAAACGAGCAGTACTTC
>-|many|TRBV6-2/TRBV6-3|TRBJ1-3
CASSEKTVNSGNTIYF
TGTGCCAGCAGTGAAAAGACAGTCAACTCTGGAAACACCATATATTTT
>TRBD1|-|TRBV19|TRBJ1-5
CASTERRGQDQPQHF
TGTGCCAGTACCGAAAGAAGGGGGCAGGATCAGCCCCAGCATTTT
>-|-|TRBV5-1|TRBJ1-5
CASSPDPLYQPQHF
TGCGCCAGCAGTCCGGACCCCCTATACCAGCCCCAGCATTTT
>TRBD1|many|TRBV11-3|TRBJ2-1
CASSRNRGDEQFF
TGTGCCAGCAGCCGAAACAGGGGCGATGAGCAGTTCTTC
>-|many|TRBV6-1|TRBJ1-2
CASSEGTGMKGTYGYTF
TGTGCCAGCAGTGAAGGAACAGGGATGAAGGGGACCTATGGCTACACCTTC
>-|many|TRBV2|TRBJ1-4
CATYLRTNPFISKATNEKLFF
TGTGCCACTTACCTACGGACAAACCCCTTTATCAGTAAGGCAACTAATGAAAAACTGTTTTTT
>-|many|TRBV28|TRBJ1-5
CASYGVMSNQPQHF
TGTGCCAGTTACGGGGTTATGAGCAATCAGCCCCAGCATTTT
>-|many|TRBV2|TRBJ1-1
CASSEWPAQENTEAFF
TGTGCCAGCAGTGAATGGCCCGCCCAGGAGAACACTGAAGCTTTCTTT
>TRBD2|-|TRBV14|TRBJ2-7
CASSRTGLADSSYEQYF
TGTGCCAGCAGCCGGACGGGACTAGCGGACAGCTCCTACGAGCAGTACTTC
>TRBD1|many|TRBV28|TRBJ1-1
CASSQNRGYTEAFF
TGTGCCAGCAGTCAGAACAGGGGCTACACTGAAGCTTTCTTT
>-|many|TRBV2|TRBJ2-1
CASRYNEQFF
TGTGCCAGCCGATACAATGAGCAGTTCTTC
>-|-|TRBV18|TRBJ1-1
CASSPPGPTAEAFF
TGTGCCAGCTCACCACCCGGACCCACCGCTGAAGCTTTCTTT
>-|many|TRBV28|TRBJ2-1
CASSFYTGNEQFF
TGTGCCAGCAGTTTTTATACTGGCAATGAGCAGTTCTTC
>-|many|TRBV6-2/TRBV6-3|TRBJ1-1
CASSYYGKNTEAFF
TGTGCCAGCAGTTACTACGGTAAGAACACTGAAGCTTTCTTT
>-|few|TRBV5-1|TRBJ1-5
CASSLGGTRNQPQHF
TGCGCCAGCAGCTTGGGTGGGACTCGCAATCAGCCCCAGCATTTT
>-|many|TRBV30|TRBJ1-1
CAWSADRSTEAFF
TGTGCCTGGAGTGCTGACAGGAGCACTGAAGCTTTCTTT
>-|few|TRBV5-8|TRBJ2-1
CASSSVPYEQFF
TGTGCCAGCAGCTCGGTCCCGTATGAGCAGTTCTTC
>-|-|TRBV19|TRBJ2-7
CATQRRASYEQYF
TGTGCCACCCAGAGGAGGGCCTCCTACGAGCAGTACTTC
>TRBD1|many|TRBV5-1|TRBJ2-1
CASSKRQGGYNEQFF
TGCGCCAGCAGCAAAAGACAGGGGGGCTACAATGAGCAGTTCTTC
>-|many|TRBV20-1|TRBJ2-7
CSASDTRGDEQYF
TGCAGTGCTTCGGACACCCGCGGCGACGAGCAGTACTTC
>TRBD2|many|TRBV6-1|TRBJ2-5
CASRGGVRWETQYF
TGTGCCAGCAGGGGAGGGGTTCGGTGGGAGACCCAGTACTTC
>TRBD2|-|TRBV20-1|TRBJ2-7
CSASGRGSGSSYEQYF
TGCAGTGCTAGCGGGAGGGGTTCCGGAAGCTCCTACGAGCAGTACTTC
>-|-|TRBV27|TRBJ2-3
CASGRAAGRQYF
TGTGCCAGCGGCCGAGCTGCCGGGAGGCAGTATTTT
>-|few|TRBV5-1|TRBJ1-4
CASNGNGLNEKLFF
TGCGCCAGCAACGGTAACGGACTTAATGAAAAACTGTTTTTT
>-|-|TRBV18|TRBJ1-3
CASSPTHSGNTIYF
TGTGCCAGCTCACCGACCCACTCTGGAAACACCATATATTTT
>-|many|TRBV7-9|TRBJ1-1
CASSLVGGAGPGSEAFF
TGTGCCAGCAGCTTAGTTGGGGGGGCCGGCCCGGGAAGTGAAGCTTTCTTT
>-|many|TRBV27|TRBJ1-5
CASSRTGRNQPQHF
TGTGCCAGCTCCCGTACGGGGCGCAATCAGCCCCAGCATTTT
>TRBD1|-|TRBV11-3|TRBJ2-7
CASSSGQGGIYEQYF
TGTGCCAGCAGCTCGGGACAGGGAGGAATCTACGAGCAGTACTTC
>-|-|TRBV6-5|TRBJ2-5
CASSYRGQGMETQYF
TGTGCCAGCAGTTACCGTGGGCAGGGTATGGAGACCCAGTACTTC
>-|few|TRBV3-1|TRBJ1-3
CASSSFGGNTIYF
TGTGCCAGCAGCTCGTTTGGTGGAAACACCATATATTTT
>-|-|TRBV18|TRBJ2-3
CASSTGKGTDTQYF
TGTGCCAGCTCGACGGGGAAGGGCACAGATACGCAGTATTTT
>TRBD1|many|TRBV12-3/TRBV12-4|TRBJ1-6
CASTLAQGGRNSPLHF
TGTGCCAGCACCCTGGCCCAGGGGGGGAGGAATTCACCCCTCCACTTT
>-|-|TRBV20-1|TRBJ2-3
CSASRTDGTDTQYF
TGCAGTGCTAGTAGAACCGACGGCACAGATACGCAGTATTTT
>-|many|TRBV10-3|TRBJ2-5
CAGRDNLQETQYF
TGTGCCGGCCGGGACAACCTCCAAGAGACCCAGTACTTC
>-|many|TRBV18|TRBJ2-1
CASSPSPQLYNEQFF
TGTGCCAGCTCACCTTCACCACAACTCTACAATGAGCAGTTCTTC
>-|-|TRBV20-1|TRBJ1-6
CSAKRGGDSYNSPLHF
TGCAGTGCGAAAAGAGGCGGGGACTCCTATAATTCACCCCTCCACTTT
>-|once|TRBV27|TRBJ2-7
CASSLSGGDISYEQYF
TGTGCCAGCAGTTTATCCGGAGGGGACATCTCCTACGAGCAGTACTTC
>-|many|TRBV20-1|TRBJ2-5
CSARQKQGLETQYF
TGCAGTGCTAGGCAAAAACAGGGTTTGGAGACCCAGTACTTC
>TRBD1|few|TRBV3-1|TRBJ2-7
CASSQELGDSNYEQYF
TGTGCCAGCAGCCAAGAGCTTGGGGACAGTAACTACGAGCAGTACTTC
>TRBD2|many|TRBV15|TRBJ2-1
CATSMSGLAGEVANEQFF
TGTGCCACCAGCATGTCGGGACTAGCGGGAGAGGTTGCCAATGAGCAGTTCTTC
>-|once|TRBV3-1|TRBJ2-3
CASSQDPGPVGDTQYF
TGTGCCAGCAGCCAAGATCCAGGGCCAGTTGGCGATACGCAGTATTTT
>-|many|TRBV24-1|TRBJ1-1
CATRSGTLNTEAFF
TGTGCCACCAGGTCCGGGACACTGAACACTGAAGCTTTCTTT
>-|few|TRBV6-2/TRBV6-3|TRBJ2-2
CASSGRVYLVTGELFF
TGTGCCAGCAGTGGGCGAGTGTACCTAGTCACCGGGGAGCTGTTTTTT
>-|many|TRBV12-3/TRBV12-4|TRBJ1-3
CASTPAVNTIYF
TGTGCCAGCACCCCGGCGGTAAACACCATATATTTT
>-|few|TRBV18|TRBJ1-2
CASSPPNQIYGGYTF
TGTGCCAGCTCACCGCCCAATCAGATATATGGTGGCTACACCTTC
>-|many|TRBV6-1|TRBJ1-2
CASSEAWTDGYTF
TGTGCCAGCAGTGAAGCGTGGACCGATGGCTACACCTTC
>TRBD1|many|TRBV3-1|TRBJ1-5
CASSPTGGPNQPQHF
TGTGCCAGCAGCCCAACAGGGGGCCCCAATCAGCCCCAGCATTTT
>-|-|TRBV6-2/TRBV6-3|TRBJ1-5
CASSYGRSDQPQHF
TGTGCCAGCAGTTACGGACGGTCCGACCAGCCCCAGCATTTT
>-|once|TRBV5-4|TRBJ1-1
CASSRRDGDNTEAFF
TGTGCCAGCAGCCGCCGGGACGGGGATAACACTGAAGCTTTCTTT
>TRBD2|few|TRBV28|TRBJ2-1
CASTAGTSPYNEQFF
TGTGCCAGCACCGCCGGGACTAGCCCCTACAATGAGCAGTTCTTC
>TRBD2|few|TRBV5-1|TRBJ2-7
CASSVQSGTKDEQYF
TGCGCCAGCAGCGTCCAATCCGGGACTAAGGACGAGCAGTACTTC
>-|many|TRBV28|TRBJ2-4
CASSSPADIQYF
TGTGCCAGCAGCTCCCCCGCGGACATTCAGTACTTC
>-|many|TRBV2|TRBJ1-4
CASVGEKLFF
TGTGCCAGCGTTGGGGAAAAACTGTTTTTT
>-|few|TRBV24-1|TRBJ2-3
CATSGYRATDTQYF
TGTGCCACCAGTGGTTACAGGGCCACAGATACGCAGTATTTT
>-|few|TRBV7-9|TRBJ2-5
CASSLGVSPAGETQYF
TGTGCCAGCAGCTTAGGGGTCTCGCCCGCCGGGGAGACCCAGTACTTC